This record looks at one TCR beta chain sequence and its context. The antigen remains undetermined. The data stem from a study of cytomegalovirus exposure and HLA in healthy donors. Study results and caveats: Earlier analysis looked at TCR beta V segments, and most were productive about 87% or about 30% of the time.

Primers for the PCR totalled 60 Vbeta and 13 Jbeta. Assay: immunoSEQ multiplex PCR; the TCRdb copy retains only in-frame clones and omits some. This table has about 300,000 clones, 86% appearing once. The CDR3 covers 14 residues. Germline V gene data show CDR1 as SEHNR and CDR2 as FQNEAQ (reference sequence). V dropped 7 bases and J dropped 2 bases, with 12 bases sitting between them. The rearrangement uses TRBV7-9 and TRBJ1-3; possible D gene TRBD1, 5 bases. Sequencing was performed on PBMCs. This TCR derives from a middle-aged man in good health and CMV-seropositive. The CDR3, as DNA: TGTGCCAGCACCACACGACAGCCTGGAAACACCATATATTTT. This translates into CASTTRQPGNTIYF.